A single sample is the source of the 27 T cell receptor beta chains below, sequenced in a study of identical twins. MiXCR, run by TCRdb on the 5' RACE reads, gives a single entry per CDR3 protein. Among more than 1.5 million distinct CDR3 sequences, about 32% were seen once, and the ten largest hold approximately 0.29%. Source material: cord blood. Source of these receptors: a newborn girl in good health.

A few counts support this clonotype. The rearrangement links TRBV4-2 to TRBJ1-1; D is unresolved. Trimming shortened V by 4 bases and J by 3 bases, and 12 bases separated the two germline ends. The CDR3 has 14 amino acids. Germline-derived CDR1 and CDR2 are LGHNA and YNFKEQ. CDR3 amino acids: CASSRGGKDTEAFF. CDR3 DNA sequence: TGTGCCAGCAGCCGGGGAGGGAAGGACACTGAAGCTTTCTTT.

This clonotype showed up just a few times. The CDR3 bases are TGTGCCAGCAGTTTACCCCGACAGGCTAACTATGGCTACACCTTC. Its translation is CASSLPRQANYGYTF. This chain uses TRBV28 with TRBJ1-2; possibly TRBD1 for D (6 bases). Trimming took 2 bases from V and 0 from J, leaving 10 bases between them. This CDR3 is 15 amino acids long. Germline loops: CDR1 MDHEN, CDR2 SYDVKM.

The chain recombines TRBV11-2 with TRBJ2-1, with D uncertain. Trimming cost V 1 base and J 9 bases, with 10 bases left between them. The germline V gene encodes CDR1 SGHAT and CDR2 FQNNGV. The CDR3 is 13 residues long. The CDR3 protein is CASSLVGWGEQFF. The CDR3 coding sequence is TGTGCCAGCAGCTTAGTTGGGTGGGGTGAGCAGTTCTTC.

This clonotype was recorded a few times. The chain links TRBV20-1 to TRBJ2-3; no clear D gene. CDR1 is DFQATT, CDR2 SNEGSKA, per germline (reference sequence). The CDR3 sequence is 14 residues long. Between the trimmed V and J ends, which lost 0 bases and 5 bases, there was a span of 12 bases. The CDR3 DNA is TGCAGTGCTAGAGATCCCCTTACCCAAGATACGCAGTATTTT. This sequence encodes CSARDPLTQDTQYF.

There are many counts of this clonotype. The chain recombines TRBV10-3 with TRBJ2-7, with TRBD1 matching over 7 bases. Germline trimming cut 0 bases from V and 4 bases from J; bases unmatched to any gene: 6. Germline assignment: CDR1 ENHRY and CDR2 SYGVKD. The CDR3 is made up of 15 amino acids. CDR3 in amino acids: CAISESGDRVYEQYF. The CDR3 DNA sequence: TGTGCCATCAGTGAGTCGGGAGACAGGGTTTACGAGCAGTACTTC.

The J gene is TRBJ2-5, the V gene TRBV20-1; 12 bases fit TRBD2. Per germline, CDR1 DFQATT and CDR2 SNEGSKA (reference sequence). V lost 5 bases to trimming and J lost 4 bases; unmatched junction nucleotides: 5. This CDR3 spans 14 amino acids. For the CDR3, the DNA is TGCAGTGCTGGCCAGACTAGCGGGAGAGAGACCCAGTACTTC. Protein: CSAGQTSGRETQYF.

V and J are TRBV4-2 and TRBJ2-1; 11 nucleotides line up with TRBD1. The CDR3 length is 16 residues. With V trimmed by 0 bases and J by 7 bases, 5 bases remained unmatched. Germline lookup yields CDR1 LGHNA and CDR2 YNFKEQ. CDR3 nucleotides: TGTGCCAGCAGCCAAGATGCCGGGACAGGGGGTAATGAGCAGTTCTTC. Amino acid sequence: CASSQDAGTGGNEQFF.

V usage is TRBV5-5 and J usage is TRBJ2-7, with TRBD2 as a possible D gene (5 bases). From germline, CDR1 is SGHKS and CDR2 YYEKEE (reference sequence). Trimming removed 4 bases from V and 4 bases from J, with 21 bases in between. This CDR3 has 16 amino acids. CDR3 loop: CASSPNARQSGYEQYF. CDR3 in DNA: TGTGCCAGCAGCCCCAACGCGAGGCAGTCGGGATACGAGCAGTACTTC.

V gene TRBV20-1 combines with J gene TRBJ2-7; 14 nucleotides match TRBD2. CDR1 is DFQATT, CDR2 SNEGSKA, per germline (reference sequence). The length of the CDR3 is 14 residues. After removal of 5 bases from V and 4 bases from J, the junction contained 4 bases not matched to a gene. CDR3 DNA: TGCAGTGCTCCACGGACTAGCGGGAGGTACGAGCAGTACTTC. Protein: CSAPRTSGRYEQYF.

This chain links TRBV2 with TRBJ1-5; 7 bases fit TRBD1. J was trimmed by 5 bases and V by 2 bases; bases with no gene match: 6. The CDR3 is 15 residues long. The germline V gene has CDR1 SNHLY and CDR2 FYNNEI. The CDR3 DNA reads TGTGCCAGCAGTGAAACAGGGGTCCTGGATCAGCCCCAGCATTTT. The encoded protein is CASSETGVLDQPQHF.

The gene calls are TRBV27 and TRBJ1-5, with 7 positions matching TRBD1. Germline-derived CDR1 and CDR2 are MNHEY and SMNVEV (reference sequence). V trimming: 3 bases; J trimming: 9 bases; junction bases outside the gene matches: 14. The CDR3 has 16 amino acids. The CDR3 reads CASSFSRVEGARPQHF. In DNA form, the CDR3 reads TGTGCCAGCAGTTTCTCCCGGGTGGAGGGGGCAAGGCCCCAGCATTTT.

The rearrangement links TRBV3-1 to TRBJ2-2; D is tentatively TRBD1 or TRBD2 (6 bases each). The CDR3 consists of 16 residues. Trimming pared 6 bases from V and 5 bases from J, leaving 19 bases between. CDR1 is LGHDT, CDR2 YNNKEL, per germline (reference sequence). The chain's CDR3 is CASRGGGAVRTGELFF. As DNA, the CDR3 is TGTGCCAGCAGGGGGGGCGGAGCGGTCAGGACCGGGGAGCTGTTTTTT.

The gene calls are TRBV4-2 and TRBJ2-1; TRBD2 aligns across 9 bases. With V trimmed by 6 bases and J by 9 bases, 6 bases remained unmatched. The CDR3 is 13 amino acids. The V gene's germline CDR1 is LGHNA and CDR2 YNFKEQ. In DNA, the CDR3 is TGTGCCAGCAGAGGTAGCGGGAGAGGTGAGCAGTTCTTC. As protein: CASRGSGRGEQFF.

This clonotype was recorded many times. The chain uses TRBV4-2 and TRBJ2-2; TRBD1 aligns across 9 bases. CDR1 and CDR2 from the germline V gene are LGHNA and YNFKEQ. This CDR3 region has 15 residues. The V gene end was trimmed by 4 bases and the J gene end by 1 base; junction bases not matched to a gene: 1. CDR3 DNA: TGTGCCAGCAGCCCGGGACAGGGGAACACCGGGGAGCTGTTTTTT. This gives the protein CASSPGQGNTGELFF.

As to this clonotype: Compared with germline, one end of the junction differs, possibly owing to a read error. The V gene is TRBV6-2 or TRBV6-3, the J gene TRBJ2-1; no definite D call. The CDR3 sequence is 11 residues long. Germline V CDR1 and CDR2: MNHEY, SVGEGT. CDR3 sequence: CASLDYNEQFF. The CDR3 nucleotides read TGCGCCAGCCTAGACTACAATGAGCAGTTCTTC.

The V call is TRBV20-1, the J call TRBJ1-1, with TRBD1 as a possible D gene (5 bases). The germline V gene encodes CDR1 DFQATT and CDR2 SNEGSKA (reference sequence). This CDR3 is built from 19 residues. V shed 4 bases and J shed 0 bases, with 27 bases lying between them. CDR3: CSANPLTAIPEQMNTEAFF. For the CDR3, the DNA is TGCAGTGCTAACCCTCTGACAGCTATACCAGAACAGATGAACACTGAAGCTTTCTTT.

The rearrangement uses TRBV29-1 and TRBJ2-7; D gene unclear. CDR1 and CDR2 from the germline V gene are SQVTM and ANQGSEA. This CDR3 has 11 amino acids. Trimming removed 3 bases from V and 5 bases from J, with 8 bases in between. In nucleotides, the CDR3 is TGCAGCGTTGAGGTTTTCGACGAGCAGTACTTC. Translating gives CSVEVFDEQYF.

CDR3 protein: CASSLGPGQGGNTEAFF. In DNA form, the CDR3 reads TGTGCCAGCAGCTTGGGCCCAGGACAGGGTGGGAACACTGAAGCTTTCTTT. The chain joins TRBV5-6 to TRBJ1-1, with TRBD1 matching over 8 bases. The ends lost 0 bases at V and 1 base at J; junction bases unmatched: 8. This CDR3 has 17 residues. From germline, CDR1 is SGHDT and CDR2 YYEEEE.

This clonotype turned up a few times. This chain connects TRBV20-1 to TRBJ1-5; D might be TRBD1 (5 bases). The germline V gene has CDR1 DFQATT and CDR2 SNEGSKA (reference sequence). Trimming took 2 bases from V and 3 from J, leaving 11 bases between them. This CDR3 spans 14 amino acids. The chain's CDR3 is CSARPGVDNQPQHF. CDR3 in DNA: TGCAGTGCTAGACCGGGGGTAGACAATCAGCCCCAGCATTTT.

The rearrangement joins TRBV7-9 to TRBJ1-1; D uncertain. CDR3 length: 17 amino acids. Germline CDR1 reads SEHNR; CDR2 reads FQNEAQ (reference sequence). The V end lost 4 bases, the J end lost 1 base, and 19 bases lay between the germline ends. Written as DNA, the CDR3 is TGTGCCAGCAGCTCGAGGGCGGCTGGGAAAGGGAACACTGAAGCTTTCTTT. Translating it yields CASSSRAAGKGNTEAFF.

The rearrangement links TRBV3-1 to TRBJ2-6, with D possibly being TRBD2 (6 bases). Germline V CDR1 and CDR2: LGHDT, YNNKEL (reference sequence). The CDR3 is made up of 13 amino acids. V dropped 1 base and J dropped 15 bases, with 13 bases sitting between them. The chain's CDR3 is CASSQGAGLALTF. The DNA of the CDR3 is TGTGCCAGCAGCCAAGGGGCGGGGCTCGCCCTGACTTTC.

About this clonotype: A read error is possible here, since a much larger clone lies one base away. The chain couples TRBV2 to TRBJ2-5; 9 positions match TRBD1. In germline, CDR1 is SNHLY, CDR2 FYNNEI. The V and J ends lost 5 bases and 11 bases, in that order; junction bases with no gene match: 18. This CDR3 has 16 residues. The CDR3 spells CASSLDRGSSYNEQYF. The DNA for the CDR3 is TGTGCCAGCAGTTTGGACAGGGGCTCTTCTTACAATGAGCAGTACTTC.

Ten or more counts support this clonotype. The chain is built from TRBV6-5 and TRBJ2-7; D may be TRBD1 (5 bases). This CDR3 contains 15 residues. Trimming shortened V by 5 bases and J by 1 base, and 15 bases separated the two germline ends. CDR1 MNHEY and CDR2 SVGAGI come from the germline V gene. The CDR3 DNA is TGTGCCAGCAGTGCCCTAAGGGGCGAGTCCTACGAGCAGTACTTC. This translates into CASSALRGESYEQYF.

This chain connects TRBV28 to TRBJ2-1; possibly TRBD2 for D (7 bases). Germline V gene lookup returns CDR1 MDHEN and CDR2 SYDVKM. The germline V and J ends were trimmed by 1 base and 10 bases, with 11 bases remaining between them. The CDR3 contains 13 residues. The CDR3: CASSLLGRGEQFF. Here the CDR3 DNA reads TGTGCCAGCAGTTTATTGGGGAGGGGGGAGCAGTTCTTC.

This clonotype turned up a few times. CDR3 amino acids: CASSLGSGGSYGYTF. The CDR3 coding sequence is TGTGCCAGCAGCTTAGGCTCAGGGGGCTCCTATGGCTACACCTTC. The V and J genes are TRBV7-2 and TRBJ1-2, with 8 nucleotides matching TRBD1. Trimming removed 1 base from V and 4 bases from J; junction bases left unmatched: 5. This CDR3 contains 15 residues. Germline V gene sequence: CDR1 SGHTA, CDR2 FQGNSA.

As for this clonotype: A junction boundary mismatches the germline segment, possibly from a read error. V gene TRBV4-1 combines with J gene TRBJ2-3; D possibly uses TRBD1 or TRBD2 (5 bases each). The CDR3 totals 14 residues. From germline, CDR1 is MGHRA and CDR2 YSYEKL. The DNA for the CDR3 is TGCGCCAGCAGCCAAGTGGGGGTCGGGGATACGCAGTCTTTT. It encodes CASSQVGVGDTQSF.

This clonotype was detected many times. The chain links TRBV29-1 to TRBJ2-7, with D perhaps TRBD2 (5 bases). V lost 4 bases to trimming and J lost 3 bases, with 10 bases between them. This CDR3 has 12 amino acids. Per germline, CDR1 SQVTM and CDR2 ANQGSEA. This chain's CDR3 is CSVVGVYYEQYF. CDR3 in DNA: TGCAGCGTTGTCGGGGTCTACTACGAGCAGTACTTC.